This T cell receptor (beta chain) was recovered during a study of shared clonotypes between healthy human individuals (dated by TCRdb to 2019 to 2021). Regarding the research as a whole: Two women and a few men aged 18 to 49 years were included in the cohort. Per donor, three plates each were used for CD4 naive and CD4 memory, two for CD8 naive, and one for CD8 memory. To estimate repertoire size and how much clonotype sharing occurs between individuals, the study deeply sequenced the blood TCR repertoires of five healthy adults. To increase sequencing depth and limit assay-specific biases, TCR repertoire library preparation and sequencing were carried out by different laboratories using diverse techniques. Between about 0.8 and 9 billion PBMCs per donor were obtained by leukapheresis.

General study outcomes and caveats: Sampling was restricted to blood, and TCR repertoires in tissue are likely to differ from TCR repertoires in blood. Based on pairwise subsampling, the degree of clonotype sharing among donors was expected to be affected by sequencing depth. Compared with non-shared clonotypes, clonotypes shared by all four sorted-subset donors had higher generation probabilities. Estimated clonotype richness was generally larger for naive than for memory subsets. When several donors were compared, the shared fraction of clonotypes was 5% to 6.5% for naive CD4, 3.5% for naive CD8, 2% to 2.5% for memory CD4, and less than 0.5% for memory CD8. Incomplete sequencing was indicated by rarefaction of sorted-subset datasets, despite the large sequencing depth. The small number of donors limited the genetic and exposure-history diversity represented.

The CDR3 holds 16 amino acids from the cysteine to the phenylalanine. Only the CDR3 region is kept as DNA, spanning 48 bases read in frame from base 1. V sheds 4 bases and J sheds 0 bases, leaving 14 bases between their ends. The germline V gene (reference sequence) supplies CDR1 SEHNR and CDR2 FQNEAQ. Using the deep immunoSEQ assay, multiplex PCR amplified TCR CDR3 regions from genomic DNA. For each cell subset, the extracted genomic DNA was distributed evenly across all wells of several immunoSEQ 96-well plates, and each plate served as one replicate. For sorted subsets, 200 to 250 ng genomic DNA, equal to about 30,000 T cell genomes, was loaded into each replicate PCR. Purified libraries were measured with a Qubit 3.0 fluorometer, size-checked on a Bioanalyzer 2100, and measured again with the KAPA Library Quantification kit. Every immunoSEQ 96-well plate was sequenced on a separate single-read 150-cycle Illumina NextSeq 550 flow cell. Turning to the authors' computational methods: Because the immunoSEQ output included only junctional sequences and no quality scores, the filtering could not be the same as the filtering used for full-length reads. Sequences were annotated with PyIR, a Python wrapper for IgBLAST v1.9, using IMGT germline references to assign V/J genes and CDR3. Reads with weak V/J assignments (E-value above 1e-6), missing CDR3, stop codons, out-of-frame junctions, or ambiguous translated residues were removed. V3J clonotypes were defined as sequences sharing the same inferred V gene, J gene, and CDR3 amino acid sequence. Percentage overlap between repertoires was calculated by dividing the number of shared unique clonotypes by the size of the smaller repertoire. Three approaches were used to assess repertoire richness: RTK rarefaction, the Chao1 estimator, and Recon v2.1 estimates of unobserved clonotypes. Generation probabilities were computed with OLGA for all TCRbeta clonotypes obtained by the gDNA method from a few donors. Not all clones reach the TCRdb copy of this immuneACCESS table, which keeps in-frame sequences only. Checked studies attribute under half of the gap to unresolved V genes and leave the rest unexplained. That table is the source of V, J and clone size, and D and trimming were worked out from the DNA. The sample yields about 2.2 million clones; 93% were counted once. The ten largest account for 1.5% to 2% of the sample.

A word on this clone: The antigen it binds to is not known. No quality values exist for individual bases; no much larger clone is one base distant.

CD8 naive samples were obtained by positive selection for CCR7 among CD45RO-negative cells, yielding a CD45RA+CCR7+ population from which TemRA cells were excluded. The donors were healthy, HIV-negative adults with no recently reported acute infections or vaccinations. Every donor was a Caucasian adult living in Nashville, Tennessee, USA. After blood collection by leukapheresis, PBMCs were isolated using Ficoll-Histopaque density gradient centrifugation and then cryopreserved in the vapor phase of liquid nitrogen. Purity and quantity of every magnetically sorted T cell population were checked by analytical flow cytometry. Genomic DNA was isolated from every sorted fraction and measured by UV absorbance on a Nanodrop 2000c.

This TCR derives from a young man in good health. Some clones in this sample may be carry-over from other donors' samples. This chain joins TRBV7-9 to TRBJ2-3, with TRBD2 perhaps the D gene, on 5 matching bases. Sequenced material: naive CD8+ T cells from PBMCs. Explained via the paper, the cell subset or site label denotes: CD45RA+CCR7+. The sequenced DNA: TGTGCCAGCAGCTCACTAGTGCGGTCTAGCACAGATACGCAGTATTTT. Protein translation: CASSSLVRSSTDTQYF.